Listed below are T cell receptor beta chains from one sample, sequenced in a study of shared clonotypes between healthy human individuals. TCRdb keeps only in-frame clones here, not all; method: immunoSEQ multiplex PCR. The data show about 980,000 clones, less than 85% seen once. The sequencing input was memory CD4+ T cells sorted from blood. These receptors were taken from a man between 18 and 35 years old in good health. The CDR3 runs from the conserved cysteine through the conserved F or W. D genes are given only for firm matches. Clone sizes are given selectively: once, few, many, or a class where the clone is expanded.

D gene: TRBD2; V gene: TRBV5-1; clone size: .; J gene: TRBJ2-7; CDR3 DNA: TGCGCCAGCAGCTCCCCGACTAGCGGGAGGGCCAGTAACGAGCAGTACTTC; CDR3 protein: CASSSPTSGRASNEQYF
D gene: TRBD1; V gene: TRBV5-1; clone size: .; J gene: TRBJ1-6; CDR3 DNA: TGCGCCAGCAGCTCTTCGACAGGGGCCGTATCACCCCTCCACTTT; CDR3 protein: CASSSSTGAVSPLHF
D gene: TRBD1; V gene: TRBV6-5; clone size: few; J gene: TRBJ1-1; CDR3 DNA: TGTGCCAGCAGTACCGGGGACAGGGGGACCCAGGCGGCTTTCTTT; CDR3 protein: CASSTGDRGTQAAFF
D gene: TRBD1; V gene: TRBV10-2; clone size: .; J gene: TRBJ1-1; CDR3 DNA: TGCGCCAGCGCCCCGGGACAGGCGGACGCTGAAGCTTTCTTT; CDR3 protein: CASAPGQADAEAFF
D gene: TRBD1; V gene: TRBV6-5; clone size: .; J gene: TRBJ2-7; CDR3 DNA: TGTGCCAGCACCAGGACAGGCGTTGACTACGAGCAGTACTTC; CDR3 protein: CASTRTGVDYEQYF
D gene: TRBD1; V gene: TRBV18; clone size: once; J gene: TRBJ1-6; CDR3 DNA: TGTGCCAGCTCACCACAGGGACAGGGGGATTCACCCCTCCACTTT; CDR3 protein: CASSPQGQGDSPLHF
D gene: .; V gene: TRBV27; clone size: .; J gene: TRBJ2-6; CDR3 DNA: TGTGCCAGCAGGACCCCATCCGCAGGGGCCAACGTCCTGACTTTC; CDR3 protein: CASRTPSAGANVLTF
D gene: TRBD1; V gene: TRBV29-1; clone size: .; J gene: TRBJ1-2; CDR3 DNA: TGCAGCGTTGAACGGGGGACAGGGAGTATTTATGGCTACACCTTC; CDR3 protein: CSVERGTGSIYGYTF
D gene: .; V gene: TRBV2; clone size: .; J gene: TRBJ1-1; CDR3 DNA: TGTGCCAGCAGTGAGGAGAGAGGGCTGACGGGTGAAGCTTTCTTT; CDR3 protein: CASSEERGLTGEAFF
D gene: .; V gene: TRBV6-1; clone size: .; J gene: TRBJ2-1; CDR3 DNA: TGTGCCAGCAGTGAAGCCGCAGCTACCTCCTACAATGAGCAGTTCTTC; CDR3 protein: CASSEAAATSYNEQFF
D gene: .; V gene: TRBV19; clone size: .; J gene: TRBJ2-2; CDR3 DNA: TGTGCCAGTACAAAAGGGGTCGCGAACACCGGGGAGCTGTTTTTT; CDR3 protein: CASTKGVANTGELFF
D gene: TRBD2; V gene: TRBV11-3; clone size: .; J gene: TRBJ2-5; CDR3 DNA: TGTGCCAGCAGCTTAGAGGGCGGGAGGGGTCAAGAGACCCAGTACTTC; CDR3 protein: CASSLEGGRGQETQYF
D gene: .; V gene: TRBV6-1; clone size: once; J gene: TRBJ2-5; CDR3 DNA: TGTGCCAGTAGAGACAAGGGGAGAGGGGAGACCCAGTACTTC; CDR3 protein: CASRDKGRGETQYF
D gene: TRBD1; V gene: TRBV2; clone size: .; J gene: TRBJ2-1; CDR3 DNA: TGTGCCAGCAAACAGGGGCTTGAGCAGTTCTTC; CDR3 protein: CASKQGLEQFF
D gene: .; V gene: TRBV30; clone size: .; J gene: TRBJ2-7; CDR3 DNA: TGTGCCTGGATGGGAGACAGAACGTACGAGCAGTACTTC; CDR3 protein: CAWMGDRTYEQYF
D gene: .; V gene: TRBV7-9; clone size: few; J gene: TRBJ2-6; CDR3 DNA: TGTGCCAGCAGCTTAGGCGAGGCTGGGGCCAACGTCCTGACTTTC; CDR3 protein: CASSLGEAGANVLTF
D gene: TRBD2; V gene: TRBV6-1; clone size: .; J gene: TRBJ2-1; CDR3 DNA: TGTGCCAGCAGTGTCCGGACTAGCGGAACCTACAATGAGCAGTTCTTC; CDR3 protein: CASSVRTSGTYNEQFF
D gene: .; V gene: TRBV18; clone size: .; J gene: TRBJ2-6; CDR3 DNA: TGTGCCAGCTCACCACCAAGCAGGGCACTCCTCCGAAGTGCTGGGGCCAACGTCCTGACTTTC; CDR3 protein: CASSPPSRALLRSAGANVLTF
D gene: TRBD1; V gene: TRBV29-1; clone size: .; J gene: TRBJ2-5; CDR3 DNA: TGCAGCGTGGGACAGCAAGAGACCCAGTACTTC; CDR3 protein: CSVGQQETQYF
D gene: TRBD2; V gene: TRBV5-4; clone size: .; J gene: TRBJ2-5; CDR3 DNA: TGTGCCAGCAGGCGGACTAGCGGGAGCATCCAAGAGACCCAGTACTTC; CDR3 protein: CASRRTSGSIQETQYF
D gene: .; V gene: TRBV18; clone size: .; J gene: TRBJ2-3; CDR3 DNA: TGTGCCAGCTCACCGAGTGGAGGCTCATCCACAGATACGCAGTATTTT; CDR3 protein: CASSPSGGSSTDTQYF
D gene: .; V gene: TRBV4-1; clone size: .; J gene: TRBJ1-2; CDR3 DNA: TGCGCCAGCAGCCAGCGCCGGGACCCAACTAACTATGGCTACACCTTC; CDR3 protein: CASSQRRDPTNYGYTF
D gene: .; V gene: TRBV4-1; clone size: .; J gene: TRBJ2-3; CDR3 DNA: TGCGCCAGCAGCCAAGGTTGGAGGACAGATACGCAGTATTTT; CDR3 protein: CASSQGWRTDTQYF
D gene: .; V gene: TRBV7-9; clone size: .; J gene: TRBJ2-1; CDR3 DNA: TGTGCCAGCAGACTCCCAGGGGCCGTAAACAATGAGCAGTTCTTC; CDR3 protein: CASRLPGAVNNEQFF
D gene: .; V gene: TRBV5-4; clone size: few; J gene: TRBJ1-2; CDR3 DNA: TGTGCCAGCAGCTTGGGAGGGGCTTATGGCTACACCTTC; CDR3 protein: CASSLGGAYGYTF
D gene: TRBD1; V gene: TRBV19; clone size: .; J gene: TRBJ1-5; CDR3 DNA: TGTGCCAGTAGTAATGACAGGGATCAGCCCCAGCATTTT; CDR3 protein: CASSNDRDQPQHF
D gene: TRBD2; V gene: TRBV7-6; clone size: .; J gene: TRBJ2-2; CDR3 DNA: TGTGCCAGCGCCTCCGGGACTACGAACACCGGGGAGCTGTTTTTT; CDR3 protein: CASASGTTNTGELFF
D gene: TRBD2; V gene: TRBV30; clone size: .; J gene: TRBJ2-7; CDR3 DNA: TGTGCCTGGAAGCCTAAGCGGGGAGCTTCCTACGAGCAGTACTTC; CDR3 protein: CAWKPKRGASYEQYF
D gene: .; V gene: TRBV7-2; clone size: .; J gene: TRBJ1-2; CDR3 DNA: TGTGCCAGCAGCTTACAAGGGGGTGGCTATGGCTACACCTTC; CDR3 protein: CASSLQGGGYGYTF
D gene: .; V gene: TRBV19; clone size: few; J gene: TRBJ2-7; CDR3 DNA: TGTGCCAGTAGTATAGGCAGGAACTACGAGCAGTACTTC; CDR3 protein: CASSIGRNYEQYF
D gene: TRBD2; V gene: TRBV18; clone size: .; J gene: TRBJ2-7; CDR3 DNA: TGTGCCAGCTCACCGCCGGGACTAGCGGGAACCTACGAGCAGTACTTC; CDR3 protein: CASSPPGLAGTYEQYF
D gene: TRBD2; V gene: TRBV6-1; clone size: .; J gene: TRBJ2-1; CDR3 DNA: TGTGCCAGCAGTGTCGAAGGGACTAGCGGCAACAATGAGCAGTTCTTC; CDR3 protein: CASSVEGTSGNNEQFF
D gene: .; V gene: TRBV6-1; clone size: .; J gene: TRBJ1-5; CDR3 DNA: TGTGCCAGCAGTGACCCGCTGGGGATAGAGCCCCAGCATTTT; CDR3 protein: CASSDPLGIEPQHF
D gene: TRBD1; V gene: TRBV10-3; clone size: few; J gene: TRBJ1-3; CDR3 DNA: TGTGCCATCAGTGAGCAGGGGGCGCAAAACACCATATATTTT; CDR3 protein: CAISEQGAQNTIYF
D gene: .; V gene: TRBV9; clone size: once; J gene: TRBJ2-6; CDR3 DNA: TGTGCCAGCAGCGTGCAGGGAAACGCCAACGTCCTGACTTTC; CDR3 protein: CASSVQGNANVLTF
D gene: .; V gene: TRBV2; clone size: .; J gene: TRBJ2-3; CDR3 DNA: TGTGCCAGCAAAGGACTGGGGGAATCCACAGATACGCAGTATTTT; CDR3 protein: CASKGLGESTDTQYF
D gene: .; V gene: TRBV4-1; clone size: .; J gene: TRBJ2-7; CDR3 DNA: TGCGCCAGCAGCCGAAGAGAGGGGACGGACCACGAGCAGTACTTC; CDR3 protein: CASSRREGTDHEQYF
D gene: .; V gene: TRBV5-1; clone size: .; J gene: TRBJ2-7; CDR3 DNA: TGCGCCAGCACCCCGGGTTCTGGGGGTTTCTCCTACGAGCAGTACTTC; CDR3 protein: CASTPGSGGFSYEQYF
D gene: TRBD1; V gene: TRBV5-4; clone size: .; J gene: TRBJ2-5; CDR3 DNA: TGTGCCAGTAACTACAGGGGAGAGACCCAGTACTTC; CDR3 protein: CASNYRGETQYF
D gene: TRBD2; V gene: TRBV6-1; clone size: .; J gene: TRBJ2-3; CDR3 DNA: TGTGCCAGCAGTGGACTAGCGGGAGGCACAGATACGCAGTATTTT; CDR3 protein: CASSGLAGGTDTQYF
D gene: TRBD1; V gene: TRBV18; clone size: .; J gene: TRBJ2-3; CDR3 DNA: TGTGCCAGCTCACCAAGTGGGCAGGGGGCGACAGATACGCAGTATTTT; CDR3 protein: CASSPSGQGATDTQYF
D gene: .; V gene: TRBV15; clone size: few; J gene: TRBJ2-2; CDR3 DNA: TGTGCCACCAGCATGCGTCTGAACACCGGGGAGCTGTTTTTT; CDR3 protein: CATSMRLNTGELFF
D gene: .; V gene: TRBV5-1; clone size: .; J gene: TRBJ2-2; CDR3 DNA: TGCGCCAGCAGCTTGACAGCCGCGAACACCGGGGAGCTGTTTTTT; CDR3 protein: CASSLTAANTGELFF
D gene: TRBD2; V gene: TRBV7-9; clone size: once; J gene: TRBJ2-5; CDR3 DNA: TGTGCCAGCAGCTCTACTAGCGGAGGAGAGACCCAGTACTTC; CDR3 protein: CASSSTSGGETQYF
D gene: .; V gene: TRBV7-9; clone size: .; J gene: TRBJ2-5; CDR3 DNA: TGTGCCAGCAGCTTATCAGGGCTTGGGGAGACCCAGTACTTC; CDR3 protein: CASSLSGLGETQYF
D gene: TRBD2; V gene: TRBV4-1; clone size: .; J gene: TRBJ2-5; CDR3 DNA: TGCGCCAGCAGCCCGAGGGCGTCTAGCGGGGCCCCTGAGACCCAGTACTTC; CDR3 protein: CASSPRASSGAPETQYF
D gene: TRBD1; V gene: TRBV7-2; clone size: .; J gene: TRBJ2-7; CDR3 DNA: TGTGCCAGCAGCCTCAGGACAGGGGACTACGAGCAGTACTTC; CDR3 protein: CASSLRTGDYEQYF
D gene: .; V gene: TRBV18; clone size: .; J gene: TRBJ2-2; CDR3 DNA: TGTGCCAGCTCACCTATCCGGGGGGCGACCACCGGGGAGCTGTTTTTT; CDR3 protein: CASSPIRGATTGELFF
D gene: .; V gene: TRBV4-3; clone size: few; J gene: TRBJ2-7; CDR3 DNA: TGCGCCAGCAGCCAAGTAGGGGCAGGGACCGGGGGCGAGCAGTACTTC; CDR3 protein: CASSQVGAGTGGEQYF